This T cell receptor beta chain was documented in a study of blood T cell repertoires in COVID-19. Study-wide background: Acute and convalescent COVID-19 specimens originated in the United States, Italy and Spain. In each case, the material was cDNA or gDNA derived from T cells, B-cell-depleted T cells, or PBMCs.

This CDR3 has 17 amino acids. The trim removed 0 bases at V and 1 base at J, leaving 5 bases unmatched. The germline gives CDR1 SGDLS, CDR2 YYNGEE. In the study's own analysis: Amplification of reference gene primers provided the estimated nucleated cell counts. Using immunoSEQ multiplex PCR, the repertoire was profiled, and TCRdb retains in-frame clones only, with some absent. V and J calls and clone size are those listed in that table; D and trimming were worked out from the DNA. The sample has around 40,000 clones, under 85% seen once; the top ten hold roughly 30%. The sequence came from a woman of 80 years or more with acute or convalescent COVID-19. The chain combines TRBV9 with TRBJ2-1; 9 bases are shared with TRBD2. Sample: peripheral blood. For the CDR3, the DNA is TGTGCCAGCAGCGTAGGGCTAGCGGGGATATCCTACAATGAGCAGTTCTTC. Protein sequence: CASSVGLAGISYNEQFF.